At least ten counts were recorded for the clone carrying this T cell receptor (beta chain). Its specificity is unknown. TCRdb reprocessed the reads via MiXCR and lists one record per CDR3 protein. The top ten clones hold 13% of a sample with some 350,000 distinct CDR3 sequences, roughly a third of them seen once. CDR3 size: 16 residues. Germline CDR1 is SGHTA and CDR2 is FQGNSA. The trim removed 3 bases at V and 4 bases at J, leaving 6 bases unmatched. This entry is derived from a study of T cell repertoires in cytomegalovirus infection. The clonotype comes from a human donor in good health (CMV status not recorded). Some clones in this sample may be carry-over from other donors' samples. The source material was cultured PBMCs, sampled from culture after CMV antigen stimulation. J is TRBJ2-3 and V is TRBV7-2; 11 nucleotides match TRBD2. The CDR3 protein is CASSLGLAEGADTQYF. DNA of the CDR3: TGTGCCAGCAGCTTGGGACTAGCGGAGGGGGCAGATACGCAGTATTTT.